A single sample is the source of the 27 T cell receptor beta chains below, sequenced in a study of blood T cell repertoires in COVID-19. The protocol was immunoSEQ multiplex PCR, while the TCRdb copy is restricted to in-frame clones and leaves out a portion. The sample comprises under 200,000 clones, roughly 90% of which are singletons, and approximately 9.9% rests with the top ten. Sequenced material: peripheral blood. These receptors were collected from a woman in her sixties or seventies with COVID-19, enrolled during active disease.

This chain connects TRBV27 to TRBJ1-6, with TRBD1 as a possible D gene (6 bases). CDR1 and CDR2 from the germline V gene are MNHEY and SMNVEV (reference sequence). This CDR3 region has 13 residues. Trimming cost V 6 bases and J 7 bases, with 10 bases left between them. This chain's CDR3 is CASSERGNSPLHF. CDR3 nucleotide sequence: TGTGCCAGCAGCGAAAGGGGGAATTCACCCCTCCACTTT.

Points on this clone: The sample has other DNA sequences that encode this CDR3 too. This chain joins TRBV20-1 and TRBJ1-5; a possible D gene is TRBD1 (6 bases). V gave up 3 bases and J gave up 3 bases, with 9 bases separating them. In germline, CDR1 is DFQATT, CDR2 SNEGSKA (reference sequence). The CDR3 runs to 13 residues. CDR3 protein: CSASRDTNQPQHF. CDR3 in DNA: TGCAGTGCTAGTCGGGACACCAATCAGCCCCAGCATTTT.

The rearrangement uses TRBV4-1 and TRBJ2-7; TRBD2 matches 8 bases. The CDR3 consists of 17 residues. Germline values: CDR1 MGHRA, CDR2 YSYEKL. V gave up 0 bases and J gave up 0 bases; unmatched junction bases: 7. The CDR3 nucleotides are TGCGCCAGCAGCCAAGATTATGAGCGGGAGAGCTCCTACGAGCAGTACTTC. Protein: CASSQDYERESSYEQYF.

V usage is TRBV6-1 and J usage is TRBJ2-2, with TRBD1 matching over 7 bases. In germline, CDR1 is MNHNS, CDR2 SASEGT. The V segment lost 6 bases and the J segment 7 bases; nucleotides outside the gene matches: 11. The CDR3 runs to 15 residues. The CDR3 DNA reads as TGTGCCAGCAGCTCATATGACAGGGTGGACGGGGAGCTGTTTTTT. Translation gives CASSSYDRVDGELFF.

This clone was recorded once. This sequence joins TRBV10-3 and TRBJ1-2; 9 bases match TRBD1. J gave up 7 bases and V 3 bases, and 3 bases lay outside the gene matches. Germline values: CDR1 ENHRY, CDR2 SYGVKD. The CDR3 has 13 residues. CDR3 in amino acids: CAISEGTGIGYTF. The CDR3 bases are TGTGCCATCAGTGAAGGGACAGGGATTGGCTACACCTTC.

This sequence joins TRBV14 and TRBJ2-2; tentatively, D is TRBD2 (5 bases). V gave up 1 base and J gave up 5 bases, with 14 bases separating them. CDR3 size: 16 residues. Germline V lookup: CDR1 SGHDN, CDR2 FVKESK. The CDR3 DNA reads as TGTGCCAGCAGCCAAGTCATCCTAGCAGATACCGGGGAGCTGTTTTTT. Translating gives CASSQVILADTGELFF.

To note about this clone: The junction and the germline gene differ at one end; a read error may be behind it. In DNA, the CDR3 is TGTGCTAGCAGCGCGGAGAGGGCCGGGGAGCTGTTTTTT. Protein: CASSAERAGELFF. This chain joins TRBV7-7 and TRBJ2-2; tentative D call: TRBD2 (5 bases). The CDR3 is 13 residues long. Germline V gene data show CDR1 as SSHAT and CDR2 as FNYEAQ (reference sequence).

The V and J genes are TRBV6-2 or TRBV6-3 and TRBJ2-1; D call uncertain. This CDR3 is 16 amino acids long. V was trimmed by 2 bases and J by 0 bases, leaving 11 bases between them. The germline CDR1 and CDR2 sequences are MNHEY and SVGEGT. CDR3 DNA sequence: TGTGCCAGCAGTTACGGTCAGGCGAGCTCCTACAATGAGCAGTTCTTC. Translating it yields CASSYGQASSYNEQFF.

V usage is TRBV27 and J usage is TRBJ2-7; unclear D gene. Germline V gives CDR1 MNHEY, CDR2 SMNVEV (reference sequence). The V gene lost 5 bases and the J gene lost 0 bases, with 8 bases spanning the gap. CDR3 length: 13 residues. CDR3 DNA: TGTGCCAGCAGTGGTGGTAGCTCCTACGAGCAGTACTTC. As protein: CASSGGSSYEQYF.

The gene calls are TRBV7-9 and TRBJ1-4; TRBD1 matches at 7 bases. Germline values: CDR1 SEHNR, CDR2 FQNEAQ (reference sequence). CDR3 length: 13 residues. V lost 5 bases, J lost 10 bases, and 7 bases stayed unmatched. The CDR3 nucleotides read TGTGCCAGCAGCGAGACAGGGTACGGAAAACTGTTTTTT. The encoded protein is CASSETGYGKLFF.

The chain is built from TRBV7-9 and TRBJ2-5, with D possibly TRBD2 on 5 matching bases. The V and J ends lost 5 bases and 6 bases respectively, with 16 bases between them. This CDR3 is built from 14 residues. Germline CDR1 is SEHNR and CDR2 is FQNEAQ (reference sequence). This CDR3 reads CASSVGVQWQTQYF. The CDR3 region has the DNA TGTGCCAGCAGCGTCGGGGTACAATGGCAGACCCAGTACTTC. The whole variable domain, filled in from reference TRBV7-9 and TRBJ2-5, reads DTGVSQNPRHKITKRGQNVTFRCDPISEHNRLYWYRQTLGQGPEFLTYFQNEAQLEKSRLLSDRFSAERPKGSFSTLEIQRTEQGDSAMYLCASSVGVQWQTQYFGPGTRLLVL.

V and J are TRBV5-4 and TRBJ2-7, with TRBD2 matching 7 bases. The CDR3 runs 14 residues. The V and J ends lost 3 bases and 4 bases, in that order; junction bases with no gene match: 7. Per the germline V gene, CDR1 is SGHNT and CDR2 is YYREEE (reference sequence). In DNA, the CDR3 is TGTGCCAGCAGCTCCGAGCGGGGACGGTACGAGCAGTACTTC. As protein: CASSSERGRYEQYF.

The rearrangement joins TRBV19 to TRBJ2-1, with TRBD2 matching 13 bases. Per the germline V gene, CDR1 is LNHDA and CDR2 is SQIVND (reference sequence). CDR3 length: 19 residues. The J segment lost 7 bases and the V segment lost 3 bases, leaving 15 bases of the junction unmatched. This CDR3 reads CASSMRSLLAGGMGNEQFF. The CDR3 DNA sequence: TGTGCCAGTAGTATGAGGTCCCTACTAGCGGGAGGGATGGGAAATGAGCAGTTCTTC.

The chain is built from TRBV18 and TRBJ1-1; D is unclear. Between the trimmed V and J ends, which lost 3 bases and 5 bases, there was a span of 7 bases. The CDR3 loop spans 12 amino acids. Germline values: CDR1 KGHSH, CDR2 LQKENI. CDR3 protein: CASSPDGTEAFF. CDR3 in DNA: TGTGCCAGCTCACCTGACGGGACTGAAGCTTTCTTT.

The rearrangement links TRBV2 to TRBJ1-1; no firm D call. Trimming took off 9 bases at V and 8 bases at J, with 19 bases between the two ends. Germline values: CDR1 SNHLY, CDR2 FYNNEI. The CDR3 length is 13 residues. The CDR3 nucleotides read TGTGCCAGTGAATTGCCCGGGGTTGGGGAAGCTTTCTTT. It specifies CASELPGVGEAFF.

Points on this clone: The same CDR3 arises from other DNA sequences in this sample as well. This rearrangement joins TRBV20-1 to TRBJ1-5, with 9 bases matching TRBD1. The J segment lost 1 base and the V segment lost 3 bases, leaving 4 bases of the junction unmatched. This CDR3 is 15 amino acids long. Germline CDR1 reads DFQATT; CDR2 reads SNEGSKA (reference sequence). CDR3 nucleotide sequence: TGCAGTGCTAGTCCCGGGACAGGGAGCAATCAGCCCCAGCATTTT. This translates into CSASPGTGSNQPQHF.

The CDR3 here is CATSDLDRGRETDTEAFF. DNA of the CDR3: TGTGCCACCAGTGACCTGGACAGGGGGCGCGAAACGGACACTGAAGCTTTCTTT. The chain links TRBV24-1 to TRBJ1-1; 11 nucleotides agree with TRBD1. The CDR3 is 18 amino acids. V shed 4 bases, J shed 3 bases, and the junction held 12 bases outside the gene matches. Germline CDR1 and CDR2: KGHDR and SFDVKD.

The chain couples TRBV7-2 to TRBJ2-6; D possibly corresponds to TRBD1 (6 bases). Germline V gives CDR1 SGHTA, CDR2 FQGNSA. V shed 5 bases and J shed 1 base, with 9 bases lying between them. The CDR3 length is 15 residues. The CDR3 sequence is CASSQQGSGANVLTF. The DNA of the CDR3 is TGTGCCAGCAGCCAGCAGGGGTCTGGGGCCAACGTCCTGACTTTC. Supplemented by reference TRBV7-2 and TRBJ2-6, the full variable domain reads GAGVSQSPSNKVTEKGKDVELRCDPISGHTALYWYRQSLGQGLEFLIYFQGNSAPDKSGLPSDRFSAERTGGSVSTLTIQRTQQEDSAVYLCASSQQGSGANVLTFGAGSRLTVL.

This clone was counted a single time. The chain recombines TRBV19 with TRBJ1-1, with 9 bases aligning to TRBD1. CDR3 size: 13 residues. J gave up 3 bases and V 5 bases, and 1 base lay outside the gene matches. Germline V gene lookup returns CDR1 LNHDA and CDR2 SQIVND (reference sequence). The CDR3 is CASSRTGDTEAFF. The CDR3 DNA follows: TGTGCCAGTAGTCGGACAGGGGACACTGAAGCTTTCTTT.

Here the CDR3 DNA reads TGCAGCGTCGAATCTAACCCCGGGAGAACCTACAATGAGCAGTTCTTC. This sequence encodes CSVESNPGRTYNEQFF. J is TRBJ2-1 and V is TRBV29-1, with D maybe TRBD2 (6 bases). Germline values: CDR1 SQVTM, CDR2 ANQGSEA. Trimming took 6 bases from V and 2 from J, leaving 20 bases between them. The CDR3 has 16 amino acids.

The chain combines TRBV6-5 with TRBJ2-3; a possible D gene is TRBD1 (5 bases). Trimming pared 2 bases from V and 5 bases from J, leaving 11 bases between. There are 14 residues in the CDR3. The germline V gene encodes CDR1 MNHEY and CDR2 SVGAGI. The CDR3 reads CASSYLPQGDTQYF. The CDR3 DNA is TGTGCCAGCAGTTACCTACCGCAGGGAGATACGCAGTATTTT.

The chain uses TRBV14 and TRBJ2-7; 9 bases match TRBD1. V lost 4 bases to trimming and J lost 2 bases; unmatched junction nucleotides: 6. From germline, CDR1 is SGHDN and CDR2 FVKESK. The CDR3 totals 15 residues. CDR3 sequence reads: CASSPGQGITYEQYF. CDR3 DNA sequence: TGTGCCAGCAGCCCGGGACAGGGCATAACCTACGAGCAGTACTTC.

The V gene is TRBV6-6, the J gene TRBJ1-2; 7 bases are shared with TRBD1. CDR1 MNHNY and CDR2 SVGAGI come from the germline V gene (reference sequence). This CDR3 region has 14 residues. After removal of 5 bases from V and 4 bases from J, the junction contained 7 bases not matched to a gene. CDR3 sequence: CASSPRQGGYGYTF. Written as DNA, the CDR3 is TGTGCCAGCAGTCCCCGACAGGGAGGCTATGGCTACACCTTC.

The chain employs TRBV4-2 and TRBJ2-6; no clear D gene. V shed 2 bases and J shed 4 bases, with 12 bases lying between them. The germline CDR1 and CDR2 sequences are LGHNA and YNFKEQ. This CDR3 is built from 16 residues. For the CDR3, the DNA is TGTGCCAGCAGCCAACAGGCTGGTTCCGGGGCCAACGTCCTGACTTTC. It yields the protein CASSQQAGSGANVLTF.

The CDR3 coding sequence is TGTGCCAGCGCGGGGCCTAGGGGCTATGGCTACACCTTC. It encodes CASAGPRGYGYTF. The gene calls are TRBV28 and TRBJ1-2; a weak D match, TRBD1 (5 bases). Looked up from germline, CDR1 is MDHEN and CDR2 is SYDVKM. The CDR3 extends over 13 amino acids. The germline V and J ends were trimmed by 8 bases and 4 bases, with 14 bases remaining between them.

The rearrangement joins TRBV6-4 to TRBJ2-3; 9 nucleotides line up with TRBD2. This CDR3 contains 14 residues. Germline V gene sequence: CDR1 MRHNA, CDR2 SNTAGT. J gave up 8 bases and V 4 bases, and 7 bases lay outside the gene matches. CDR3 amino acids: CASSVEREVGTQYF. The CDR3 bases are TGTGCCAGCAGTGTAGAGCGGGAGGTCGGTACGCAGTATTTT.

This sequence joins TRBV15 and TRBJ2-5; D remains unclear. V was cut by 3 bases and J by 7 bases, with 18 bases left in between. Germline V CDR1 and CDR2: LNHNV, YYDKDF (reference sequence). CDR3 size: 15 residues. The CDR3 is CATSSPRPIRGTQYF. CDR3 coding DNA: TGTGCCACCAGCAGTCCCCGGCCAATAAGAGGGACCCAGTACTTC. The variable domain in full, completed from reference TRBV15 and TRBJ2-5, reads DAMVIQNPRYQVTQFGKPVTLSCSQTLNHNVMYWYQQKSSQAPKLLFHYYDKDFNNEADTPDNFQSRRPNTSFCFLDIRSPGLGDTAMYLCATSSPRPIRGTQYFGPGTRLLVL.